The 3 T cell receptor beta chains reported below all come from one sample, sequenced in a study of T cells after yellow fever vaccination. TCRdb re-derived calls from the 5' RACE reads in MiXCR, one entry per CDR3 protein. The data hold over 200,000 distinct CDR3 sequences, with over 6.5% observed a single time. Sequenced here: CD4+ T cells sorted from PBMCs, sampled on the day of the yellow fever booster vaccination. These receptors were taken from a young man who received the YFV17D yellow fever vaccine.

This clonotype occurred many times. The genes are TRBV6-5 and TRBJ1-4; unclear D gene. This CDR3 contains 15 residues. In germline, CDR1 is MNHEY, CDR2 SVGAGI. The V gene lost 5 bases and the J gene lost 0 bases, with 10 bases spanning the gap. Here the CDR3 reads CASSRLPTTNEKLFF. The CDR3 region has the DNA TGTGCCAGCAGTCGACTTCCAACAACTAATGAAAAACTGTTTTTT.

This clonotype has at least ten counts. The chain joins TRBV3-1 to TRBJ2-5; possibly TRBD2 for D (6 bases). The CDR3 extends over 14 amino acids. The V gene lost 5 bases and the J gene lost 2 bases, with 12 bases spanning the gap. Germline CDR1 reads LGHDT; CDR2 reads YNNKEL (reference sequence). The CDR3 nucleotides read TGTGCCAGCAGCAGCAGGGCGGGGCAAGAGACCCAGTACTTC. It is translated as CASSSRAGQETQYF.

This sequence joins TRBV12-3 or TRBV12-4 and TRBJ2-1; perhaps TRBD2 as D (5 bases). This CDR3 is built from 14 residues. V shed 4 bases and J shed 6 bases, with 13 bases lying between them. The CDR3 loop is CASSYLDGGNEQFF. The DNA for the CDR3 is TGTGCCAGCAGTTATCTAGATGGAGGCAATGAGCAGTTCTTC.